The sequence of this T cell receptor beta chain was determined in a study of T cell repertoires in cytomegalovirus infection. The CDR3 is 14 amino acids. V was cut by 0 bases and J by 0 bases, with 5 bases left in between. CDR1 and CDR2 (germline): SGHKS, YYEKEE (reference sequence). This clonotype was seen many times. The target antigen is unknown. Study-wide findings and caveats: There were HLA-C-restricted CMV-specific TCR beta clonotypes dominating the ex vivo response.

TCRdb re-called the reads with MiXCR, one entry per CDR3 protein. Counted here are around 630,000 distinct CDR3 sequences, 20% to 25% occurring once; the ten biggest clones make up 7% to 9%. The sample was CD8+ T cells from PBMCs. The sequence was collected from a human donor in good health (CMV status not recorded). Some clones in this sample may be carry-over from other donors' samples. This chain uses TRBV5-5 with TRBJ2-3; D remains ambiguous. The CDR3 reads CASSLGWSTDTQYF. The CDR3 nucleotides are TGTGCCAGCAGCTTGGGGTGGAGCACAGATACGCAGTATTTT.